These 15 T cell receptor beta chains were all obtained from the same sample, sequenced in a study of blood T cell repertoires in COVID-19. Clones were read by immunoSEQ multiplex PCR, and TCRdb kept only the in-frame ones, dropping some. The sample comprises some 250,000 clones, about three quarters of which are singletons, and about 3% rests with the top ten. The sample comprised peripheral blood. Source of these receptors: a woman older than 75 with acute or convalescent COVID-19.

The rearrangement uses TRBV7-9 and TRBJ2-7, with D possibly TRBD1 on 6 matching bases. With 0 bases removed from V and 5 bases from J, the gap between germline ends came to 11 bases. CDR3 length equals 14 residues. CDR1 is SEHNR and CDR2 is FQNEAQ in the germline V gene (reference sequence). The CDR3 nucleotides are TGTGCCAGCAGCTTAGCGACGGACAGCGACGAGCAGTACTTC. Translation gives CASSLATDSDEQYF.

V and J are TRBV9 and TRBJ1-5, with a possible D match to TRBD1 (5 bases). Germline CDR1 and CDR2: SGDLS and YYNGEE. The CDR3 has 14 amino acids. Trimming removed 6 bases at V and 2 bases at J, with 12 bases between. DNA of the CDR3: TGTGCCAGCACGGAGGGGATCGGCAATCAGCCCCAGCATTTT. It codes for CASTEGIGNQPQHF.

This clone occurred once. The V call is TRBV9, the J call TRBJ2-2; D unclear. Trimming left V 0 bases short and J 5 bases short, with 14 bases between. The CDR3 consists of 16 residues. CDR1 and CDR2 from the germline V gene are SGDLS and YYNGEE. The CDR3 coding sequence is TGTGCCAGCAGCGTAGGACGGTCACGACATACCGGGGAGCTGTTTTTT. Protein sequence: CASSVGRSRHTGELFF.

The sample holds a few counts of this clone. This chain links TRBV2 with TRBJ1-2; TRBD1 aligns across 9 bases. The germline CDR1 and CDR2 sequences are SNHLY and FYNNEI. Trimming took 5 bases from V and 4 from J; bases not matched to a gene: 5. This CDR3 is 14 amino acids long. The CDR3 bases are TGTGCCAGCAGTTCGACAGGGGGTCCCTATGGCTACACCTTC. Its translation is CASSSTGGPYGYTF.

The rearrangement links TRBV6-4 to TRBJ1-2; tentative D call: TRBD1 (5 bases). Germline V gene data show CDR1 as MRHNA and CDR2 as SNTAGT. Trimming took 0 bases from V and 0 from J, leaving 23 bases between them. The CDR3 is made up of 20 amino acids. This chain's CDR3 is CASSDSQGPLRECSNYGYTF. In DNA form, the CDR3 reads TGTGCCAGCAGTGACTCGCAGGGTCCACTAAGAGAGTGTTCTAACTATGGCTACACCTTC.

The chain combines TRBV7-2 with TRBJ1-1, with 10 bases aligning to TRBD1. The CDR3 is 16 residues long. Per germline, CDR1 SGHTA and CDR2 FQGNSA. The ends lost 4 bases at V and 2 bases at J; junction bases unmatched: 7. The CDR3 region has the DNA TGTGCCAGCAGCTGGGGACAGGGGCGATTAAACACTGAAGCTTTCTTT. This codes for CASSWGQGRLNTEAFF.

J is TRBJ1-1 and V is TRBV7-2; TRBD1 is a possible D gene (5 bases). The CDR3 is made up of 14 amino acids. The germline V gene encodes CDR1 SGHTA and CDR2 FQGNSA. The V and J ends lost 2 bases and 1 base respectively, with 8 bases between them. CDR3 sequence: CASSLSDRNTEAFF. In nucleotides, the CDR3 is TGTGCCAGCAGCTTATCCGACAGGAACACTGAAGCTTTCTTT.

Of note for this clone: The sample carries other DNA sequences with the same CDR3. The chain combines TRBV2 with TRBJ2-3; maybe TRBD2 (6 bases). The ends were cut back, 8 bases at V and 0 bases at J, with 12 bases in the middle. CDR3 length: 14 residues. Germline V lookup: CDR1 SNHLY, CDR2 FYNNEI. The DNA for the CDR3 is TGTGCCAGCCGATTGGCGGGGAGCACAGATACGCAGTATTTT. Its protein product is CASRLAGSTDTQYF.

The chain couples TRBV7-9 to TRBJ2-7; the match to TRBD1 covers 8 bases. CDR1 is SEHNR, CDR2 FQNEAQ, per germline (reference sequence). This CDR3 has 16 amino acids. The V gene end was trimmed by 1 base and the J gene end by 0 bases; junction bases not matched to a gene: 5. The CDR3 DNA reads TGTGCCAGCAGCTTAGTTTCAGGGGGCGTCTCCTACGAGCAGTACTTC. Its translation is CASSLVSGGVSYEQYF.

The chain combines TRBV11-2 with TRBJ1-6, with D maybe TRBD1 (5 bases). V shed 5 bases and J shed 6 bases, with 14 bases lying between them. The V gene's germline CDR1 is SGHAT and CDR2 FQNNGV. The CDR3 length is 15 residues. The CDR3, as DNA: TGTGCCAGCAGCCCGAGGGACTTTTCTAATTCACCCCTCCACTTT. Amino acid sequence: CASSPRDFSNSPLHF.

V is TRBV19 and J is TRBJ1-5; 8 positions match TRBD1. Germline CDR1 LNHDA, CDR2 SQIVND (reference sequence). This CDR3 is built from 14 residues. V was pared by 6 bases and J by 6 bases, with 7 bases of the junction left unmatched. CDR3 sequence reads: CASSLRGQAQPQHF. The CDR3 DNA sequence: TGTGCCAGTAGCCTCAGGGGGCAAGCTCAGCCCCAGCATTTT.

This sequence joins TRBV10-3 and TRBJ1-6; a weak D match, TRBD1 (5 bases). The CDR3 covers 13 residues. The V gene lost 9 bases and the J gene lost 9 bases, with 15 bases spanning the gap. Looked up from germline, CDR1 is ENHRY and CDR2 is SYGVKD. The CDR3 sequence: CAISREVGSPLHF. CDR3 nucleotide sequence: TGTGCCATTTCCAGGGAAGTCGGTTCACCCCTCCACTTT.

CDR3 sequence: CAITAVPQETQYF. In nucleotides, the CDR3 is TGTGCCATCACCGCGGTACCCCAAGAGACCCAGTACTTC. This sequence joins TRBV10-3 and TRBJ2-5; D is undetermined. Between the trimmed V and J ends, which lost 7 bases and 1 base, there was a span of 10 bases. The CDR3 loop spans 13 amino acids. CDR1 is ENHRY and CDR2 is SYGVKD in the germline V gene.

The chain is built from TRBV7-9 and TRBJ1-1, with 7 bases aligning to TRBD1. CDR3 length: 15 amino acids. Germline V CDR1 and CDR2: SEHNR, FQNEAQ (reference sequence). J was trimmed by 1 base and V by 5 bases; bases with no gene match: 7. The CDR3 bases are TGTGCCAGCAGCCATCACCGGGACAGGAACACTGAAGCTTTCTTT. Residues: CASSHHRDRNTEAFF.

This clone was detected once. CDR3 DNA: TGTGCCAGCAGCCTACGTCCAGATACGCAGTATTTT. This gives the protein CASSLRPDTQYF. V and J are TRBV11-3 and TRBJ2-3; D is uncertain. The V end was cut by 5 bases, the J end by 4 bases, with 7 bases between. The length of the CDR3 is 12 residues. Germline lookup yields CDR1 SGHNT and CDR2 YENEEA.